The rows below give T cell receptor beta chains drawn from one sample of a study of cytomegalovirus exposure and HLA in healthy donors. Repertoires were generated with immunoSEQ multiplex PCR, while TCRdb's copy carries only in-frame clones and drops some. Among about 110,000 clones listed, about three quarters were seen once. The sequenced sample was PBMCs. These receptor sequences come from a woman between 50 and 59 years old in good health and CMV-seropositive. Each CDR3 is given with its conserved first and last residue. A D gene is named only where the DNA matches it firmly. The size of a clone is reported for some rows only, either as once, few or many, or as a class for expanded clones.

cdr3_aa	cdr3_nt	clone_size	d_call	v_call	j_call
CASSPLGLAGLTDTQYF	TGTGCCAGCTCACCACTGGGACTAGCGGGGCTCACAGATACGCAGTATTTT	NA	TRBD2	TRBV18	TRBJ2-3
CSVKTGSNTEAFF	TGCAGCGTTAAGACAGGTTCGAACACTGAAGCTTTCTTT	NA	NA	TRBV29-1	TRBJ1-1
CASREGQPNEKLFF	TGCGCCAGCAGGGAGGGACAGCCTAATGAAAAACTGTTTTTT	NA	TRBD1	TRBV5-1	TRBJ1-4
CASSLGGQGVINEQFF	TGTGCCAGCAGCTTGGGCGGACAGGGGGTTATCAATGAGCAGTTCTTC	NA	TRBD1	TRBV5-4	TRBJ2-1
CASSPADMNTEAFF	TGCGCCAGCAGCCCCGCAGACATGAACACTGAAGCTTTCTTT	NA	NA	TRBV5-1	TRBJ1-1
CASSESGGAGNEQFF	TGTGCCAGCAGTGAGAGCGGGGGGGCGGGCAATGAGCAGTTCTTC	NA	TRBD2	TRBV2	TRBJ2-1
CASNPSVTAYNEQFF	TGTGCCAGTAATCCCTCGGTCACAGCCTACAATGAGCAGTTCTTC	NA	NA	TRBV19	TRBJ2-1
CASSQVLKGLTGNTIYF	TGCGCCAGCAGCCAAGTCCTCAAGGGGCTCACTGGAAACACCATATATTTT	few	NA	TRBV4-3	TRBJ1-3
CAWSVGGNQPQHF	TGTGCCTGGAGTGTGGGGGGAAATCAGCCCCAGCATTTT	NA	NA	TRBV30	TRBJ1-5
CASSSSGTSNTQYF	TGTGCCAGCAGCTCCTCCGGGACTAGTAACACGCAGTATTTT	NA	TRBD2	TRBV7-3	TRBJ2-3
CASRSLDRVNTEAFF	TGTGCCAGCAGATCCCTGGACAGGGTGAACACTGAAGCTTTCTTT	NA	TRBD1	TRBV28	TRBJ1-1
CASSSRTGGAKSNQPQHF	TGTGCCAGCAGCTCCCGGACAGGGGGCGCGAAAAGCAATCAGCCCCAGCATTTT	NA	TRBD1	TRBV27	TRBJ1-5
CASSFVRLRYGYTF	TGCGCCAGCAGCTTTGTCCGCCTGAGGTATGGCTACACCTTC	NA	NA	TRBV5-1	TRBJ1-2
CASSKGQGRGTNEKLFF	TGTGCCAGCAGCAAGGGACAGGGGCGGGGGACTAATGAAAAACTGTTTTTT	NA	TRBD1	TRBV7-9	TRBJ1-4
CASSQATGGVTEAFF	TGTGCCAGCAGCCAAGCCACAGGGGGCGTTACTGAAGCTTTCTTT	NA	TRBD1	TRBV4-2	TRBJ1-1
CAGSLLAALGTQYF	TGTGCCGGCAGTTTACTAGCGGCTCTAGGGACCCAGTACTTC	NA	TRBD2	TRBV28	TRBJ2-5
CASSRVTSKVNEQFF	TGTGCCAGCTCGCGGGTTACTAGTAAAGTCAATGAGCAGTTCTTC	NA	NA	TRBV18	TRBJ2-1
CASSPGQGENYGYTF	TGCGCCAGCAGCCCGGGACAGGGGGAAAACTATGGCTACACCTTC	once	TRBD1	TRBV5-1	TRBJ1-2
CASSLRDPGEAFF	TGTGCCAGCAGCCTTAGAGATCCGGGAGAAGCTTTCTTT	few	NA	TRBV11-2	TRBJ1-1
CASSPQLPGGYTF	TGTGCCAGCAGTCCTCAGCTACCGGGTGGCTACACCTTC	NA	NA	TRBV28	TRBJ1-2
CASSGIQGNKDEQYF	TGTGCCAGCAGTGGCATTCAGGGAAACAAGGACGAGCAGTACTTC	NA	NA	TRBV25-1	TRBJ2-7
CASSYLRDYGYTF	TGTGCCAGCAGCTACTTGAGAGACTATGGCTACACCTTC	few	NA	TRBV7-8	TRBJ1-2
CASSIRAALNTEAFF	TGTGCCAGTAGCATCAGGGCAGCTTTGAACACTGAAGCTTTCTTT	NA	NA	TRBV19	TRBJ1-1
CATNPAGQGKTEAFF	TGTGCCACTAACCCAGCAGGACAGGGGAAAACTGAAGCTTTCTTT	NA	TRBD1	TRBV10-3	TRBJ1-1
CAWSRGIEQYF	TGTGCCTGGAGTAGGGGGATCGAGCAGTACTTC	NA	NA	TRBV30	TRBJ2-7
CASTLEGGNTGELFF	TGTGCCAGCACCTTGGAGGGAGGGAACACCGGGGAGCTGTTTTTT	once	NA	TRBV7-3	TRBJ2-2
CASSEAQGGRRTEAFF	TGTGCCAGCAGTGAAGCACAGGGGGGGAGGAGAACTGAAGCTTTCTTT	NA	TRBD1	TRBV2	TRBJ1-1
CASSYGATNEKLFF	TGTGCCAGCAGTTATGGGGCGACTAATGAAAAACTGTTTTTT	few	NA	TRBV6-6	TRBJ1-4
CASSDKAASGNTIYF	TGTGCCAGCAGTGATAAAGCCGCCTCTGGAAACACCATATATTTT	NA	NA	TRBV2	TRBJ1-3
CASSWGLAGGLSYEQYF	TGTGCCAGCAGCTGGGGACTAGCGGGGGGGCTTTCCTACGAGCAGTACTTC	medium-sized	TRBD2	TRBV7-8	TRBJ2-7
CASSLSSRDIRDYEQYF	TGTGCCAGCAGTTTATCTTCGAGGGACATTCGTGACTACGAGCAGTACTTC	NA	NA	TRBV28	TRBJ2-7
CASSQDGRGGSNQPQHF	TGCGCCAGCAGCCAAGATGGAAGGGGCGGTAGCAATCAGCCCCAGCATTTT	NA	NA	TRBV5-4	TRBJ1-5
CASSEGATALNSPLHF	TGTGCCAGCAGCGAGGGAGCCACTGCCCTTAATTCACCCCTCCACTTT	NA	NA	TRBV9	TRBJ1-6
CASSHGGAEAFF	TGCGCCAGCAGCCATGGAGGAGCTGAAGCTTTCTTT	medium-sized	NA	TRBV4-1	TRBJ1-1
CASSFGTGNTDTQYF	TGTGCCAGCAGCTTTGGGACAGGGAACACAGATACGCAGTATTTT	NA	TRBD1	TRBV11-2	TRBJ2-3
CASPRGGNTEAFF	TGTGCCAGCCCTCGGGGGGGGAACACTGAAGCTTTCTTT	NA	NA	TRBV4-2	TRBJ1-1
CASSGQGSNQPQHF	TGTGCCAGCTCAGGGCAGGGAAGCAATCAGCCCCAGCATTTT	few	NA	TRBV18	TRBJ1-5
CASSKFGTGGIKDYGYTF	TGTGCCAGTAGTAAATTCGGGACAGGCGGTATTAAGGACTATGGCTACACCTTC	NA	TRBD1	TRBV19	TRBJ1-2
CASSVDPSSYNEQFF	TGTGCCAGCAGCGTAGATCCTAGCTCCTACAATGAGCAGTTCTTC	once	NA	TRBV9	TRBJ2-1
CASSPAGTGNGYTF	TGTGCCAGCTCCCCTGCCGGGACAGGGAATGGCTACACCTTC	NA	TRBD1	TRBV18	TRBJ1-2
CASSQDGLLTQYF	TGCGCCAGCAGCCAAGATGGGCTCTTGACCCAGTACTTC	NA	NA	TRBV4-3	TRBJ2-5
CASSAQGGGELFF	TGTGCCAGCAGCGCGCAGGGGGGCGGGGAGCTGTTTTTT	NA	NA	TRBV7-3	TRBJ2-2
CASSRLPSGGSNEQFF	TGTGCCAGCAGCAGATTACCTAGCGGGGGAAGCAATGAGCAGTTCTTC	NA	TRBD2	TRBV7-3	TRBJ2-1